These 24 T cell receptor beta chains share one sample of origin, sequenced in a study of blood T cell repertoires in COVID-19. Sequencing was performed with immunoSEQ multiplex PCR; in TCRdb, only in-frame clones are kept and a portion is missing. Of some 80,000 clones listed, 90% were seen once; the top ten hold approximately 2.5%. Sequencing used peripheral blood. The receptors here all came from a human donor in a cohort sampled during active COVID-19.

This chain joins TRBV28 and TRBJ1-1; 7 bases are a match to TRBD1. V lost 6 bases and J lost 4; bases outside the gene matches: 2. The CDR3 loop spans 12 amino acids. Germline V gene lookup returns CDR1 MDHEN and CDR2 SYDVKM. The CDR3 DNA reads TGTGCCAGCAGGGGACAGTTCACTGAAGCTTTCTTT. Its protein product is CASRGQFTEAFF.

The chain has TRBV6-5 and TRBJ1-1, with D unresolved. This CDR3 spans 14 amino acids. Looked up from germline, CDR1 is MNHEY and CDR2 is SVGAGI. Trimming left V 0 bases short and J 1 base short, with 6 bases between. This CDR3 reads CASSYSYRNTEAFF. The CDR3 nucleotides are TGTGCCAGCAGTTACTCCTACAGGAACACTGAAGCTTTCTTT.

The gene calls are TRBV6-2 or TRBV6-3 and TRBJ1-5, with 9 bases fitting TRBD1. There are 15 residues in the CDR3. J gave up 7 bases and V 0 bases, and 4 bases lay outside the gene matches. CDR1 and CDR2 from the germline V gene are MNHEY and SVGEGT. This CDR3 is CASSYSGTGYQPQHF. DNA of the CDR3: TGTGCCAGCAGTTACTCTGGGACAGGGTACCAGCCCCAGCATTTT.

The chain is built from TRBV20-1 and TRBJ1-1; D is possibly TRBD1 (6 bases). The germline V gene has CDR1 DFQATT and CDR2 SNEGSKA (reference sequence). Trimming took off 6 bases at V and 7 bases at J, with 12 bases between the two ends. The CDR3 covers 11 residues. DNA of the CDR3: TGCAGTGCCGTACTACAGGGTGAAGCTTTCTTT. As protein: CSAVLQGEAFF.

This clone occurred once. This chain uses TRBV19 with TRBJ2-1; TRBD2 matches at 12 bases. CDR1 is LNHDA, CDR2 SQIVND, per germline (reference sequence). The V and J ends lost 6 bases and 4 bases, in that order; junction bases with no gene match: 7. The CDR3 consists of 16 residues. The CDR3: CASSSAGTSGYNEQFF. The CDR3 DNA is TGTGCCAGTAGCTCCGCCGGGACTAGCGGGTACAATGAGCAGTTCTTC.

The CDR3: CASMRTGGAETQYF. CDR3 sequence (DNA): TGTGCCAGCATGCGAACAGGGGGCGCTGAGACCCAGTACTTC. V is TRBV7-9 and J is TRBJ2-5, with TRBD1 identical over 9 bases. Germline CDR1 SEHNR, CDR2 FQNEAQ (reference sequence). The length of the CDR3 is 14 residues. Unmatched junction bases numbered 8, after V lost 7 bases and J lost 5 bases.

J is TRBJ1-4 and V is TRBV6-2 or TRBV6-3, with a tentative D call TRBD1 (6 bases). The CDR3 length is 17 residues. Germline CDR1 reads MNHEY; CDR2 reads SVGEGT. V was shortened by 4 bases and J by 8 bases, with 23 bases between the two germline ends. CDR3 sequence (DNA): TGTGCCAGCAGTTGGTCCGGTCGCGGGGGCGGAGGCGAAAAACTGTTTTTT. Its protein is CASSWSGRGGGGEKLFF.

This sequence joins TRBV5-4 and TRBJ2-7; D may be TRBD2 (7 bases). Trimming removed 1 base at V and 2 bases at J, with 16 bases between. The CDR3 spans 16 residues. The V gene's germline CDR1 is SGHNT and CDR2 YYREEE (reference sequence). CDR3 sequence: CASSLPEGGTAYEQYF. In nucleotides, the CDR3 is TGTGCCAGCAGCTTGCCCGAGGGGGGGACGGCCTACGAGCAGTACTTC.

The CDR3 sequence is CATSRDLGQMNTEAFF. The CDR3 DNA reads as TGTGCCACCAGCAGAGATCTAGGTCAGATGAACACTGAAGCTTTCTTT. The rearrangement joins TRBV15 to TRBJ1-1; D is unresolved. CDR1 is LNHNV, CDR2 YYDKDF, per germline (reference sequence). CDR3 length: 16 residues. V was pared by 0 bases and J by 0 bases, with 11 bases between.

The rearrangement joins TRBV21-1 to TRBJ1-2. TRBV21-1 is annotated as a pseudogene. The CDR3 has 11 amino acids. Here the CDR3 DNA reads TGTGCCAGCAGGCGCCTGCGGGGCTACACCTTC. Protein sequence: CASRRLRGYTF.

The CDR3 nucleotides read TGTGCCACCAGCAGAATTTCCGGGACAATGGACACTGAAGCTTTCTTT. Translated, it gives CATSRISGTMDTEAFF. The V and J genes are TRBV15 and TRBJ1-1; D is perhaps TRBD1 (6 bases). Germline CDR1 reads LNHNV; CDR2 reads YYDKDF (reference sequence). The CDR3 runs to 16 residues. The ends were cut back, 2 bases at V and 3 bases at J, with 16 bases in the middle.

The chain uses TRBV7-2 and TRBJ2-3; 9 bases are shared with TRBD2. The CDR3 extends over 15 amino acids. V lost 6 bases to trimming and J lost 7 bases; unmatched junction nucleotides: 11. Germline V gives CDR1 SGHTA, CDR2 FQGNSA. The CDR3 coding sequence is TGTGCCAGCAGGTCCGGCGGGGGGGCCAAATATACGCAGTATTTT. Translated, it gives CASRSGGGAKYTQYF.

The CDR3 sequence is CASSSFLGTASSDQPQHF. CDR3 in DNA: TGTGCCAGCAGCTCCTTTTTGGGTACAGCCTCGAGTGATCAGCCCCAGCATTTT. The chain employs TRBV5-8 and TRBJ1-5; D is unclear. This CDR3 region has 18 residues. Per germline, CDR1 SGHTS and CDR2 YDEGEE. V lost 3 bases to trimming and J lost 5 bases, with 24 bases between them.

CDR3 sequence reads: CASSSFPDTQYF. The CDR3 DNA reads TGTGCCAGCAGTTCCTTTCCAGATACGCAGTATTTT. J is TRBJ2-3 and V is TRBV28; D gene ambiguous. Between the trimmed V and J ends, which lost 4 bases and 4 bases, there was a span of 6 bases. Germline V gene lookup returns CDR1 MDHEN and CDR2 SYDVKM. CDR3 length: 12 amino acids. Looking up the rest from reference TRBV28 and TRBJ2-3 gives the full variable domain: DVKVTQSSRYLVKRTGEKVFLECVQDMDHENMFWYRQDPGLGLRLIYFSYDVKMKEKGDIPEGYSVSREKKERFSLILESASTNQTSMYLCASSSFPDTQYFGPGTRLTVL.

V and J are TRBV6-1 and TRBJ2-3; 8 bases line up with TRBD1. J gave up 6 bases and V 2 bases, and 16 bases lay outside the gene matches. Germline V lookup: CDR1 MNHNS, CDR2 SASEGT. The CDR3 has 18 residues. CDR3 bases: TGTGCCAGCAGTGAAAGGTGGGGAGCAGGGGGCTCACTCGATACGCAGTATTTT. Residues: CASSERWGAGGSLDTQYF.

The J gene is TRBJ2-6, the V gene TRBV19; no clear D. Trimming removed 3 bases from V and 4 bases from J, with 13 bases in between. CDR3 size: 16 residues. Germline V CDR1 and CDR2: LNHDA, SQIVND (reference sequence). CDR3 in amino acids: CASSIGGRSGANVLTF. DNA of the CDR3: TGTGCCAGTAGTATTGGCGGCAGATCGGGGGCCAACGTCCTGACTTTC.

The chain recombines TRBV4-3 with TRBJ1-5; possibly TRBD1 for D (6 bases). The CDR3 contains 14 residues. Trimming stripped 4 bases from V and 5 bases from J, with 12 bases between. Germline V gene lookup returns CDR1 LGHNA and CDR2 YSLEER. The CDR3 nucleotides are TGCGCCAGCAGCCTGGACAGAAAGGATCAGCCCCAGCATTTT. Translation gives CASSLDRKDQPQHF.

The J gene is TRBJ1-2, the V gene TRBV27, with D possibly matching TRBD1 (5 bases). This CDR3 contains 15 residues. V lost 2 bases, J lost 6 bases, and 16 bases lay in between. Looked up from germline, CDR1 is MNHEY and CDR2 is SMNVEV (reference sequence). The DNA for the CDR3 is TGTGCCAGCAGTTTAATGCCCAGCAGGGCCGATGGCTACACCTTC. Its protein product is CASSLMPSRADGYTF.

J is TRBJ2-3 and V is TRBV6-2 or TRBV6-3, with 8 nucleotides matching TRBD2. In germline, CDR1 is MNHEY, CDR2 SVGEGT. This CDR3 contains 15 residues. V was pared by 5 bases and J by 6 bases, with 10 bases of the junction left unmatched. This CDR3 is CASSDLAGKQDTQYF. The CDR3 DNA sequence: TGTGCCAGCAGTGACCTAGCGGGTAAACAGGATACGCAGTATTTT.

The CDR3 DNA follows: TGCGCCAGCAGTGAGCGGGAAGGCAGCGAGCAGTACTTC. It yields the protein CASSEREGSEQYF. J is TRBJ2-7 and V is TRBV10-2; possible D gene TRBD2, 5 bases. Germline V gene lookup returns CDR1 WSHSY and CDR2 SAAADI. There are 13 residues in the CDR3. The V end was cut by 2 bases, the J end by 6 bases, with 11 bases between.

The chain uses TRBV6-6 and TRBJ2-2; D is ambiguous. Deletions cut 5 bases from V and 3 bases from J, with 13 bases between. Germline lookup yields CDR1 MNHNY and CDR2 SVGAGI (reference sequence). The CDR3 runs 15 residues. The CDR3 loop reads CASSALPAYTGELFF. The DNA of the CDR3 is TGTGCCAGCAGTGCCCTCCCAGCGTACACCGGGGAGCTGTTTTTT.

This clone was seen once. The chain links TRBV6-2 or TRBV6-3 to TRBJ1-5; D is unclear. The CDR3 loop spans 17 amino acids. Between the trimmed V and J ends, which lost 0 bases and 0 bases, there was a span of 12 bases. CDR1 is MNHEY and CDR2 is SVGEGT in the germline V gene. CDR3 nucleotides: TGTGCCAGCAGTTACTCGAGAAAGTCTCTTAGCAATCAGCCCCAGCATTTT. It translates to CASSYSRKSLSNQPQHF.

The chain is built from TRBV5-8 and TRBJ1-5; weak D call: TRBD1 (6 bases). From germline, CDR1 is SGHTS and CDR2 YDEGEE. V was clipped by 3 bases and J by 9 bases, with 16 bases between them. The CDR3 loop spans 14 amino acids. CDR3 coding DNA: TGTGCCAGCAGCTCTGGGGACACCCAGGGGCCCCAGCATTTT. Protein: CASSSGDTQGPQHF.

V usage is TRBV29-1 and J usage is TRBJ1-1; TRBD1 matches at 7 bases. CDR3 length: 12 residues. Germline lookup yields CDR1 SQVTM and CDR2 ANQGSEA. The CDR3 coding sequence is TGCAGTTCAACAGGGGTGAACACTGAAGCTTTCTTT. Amino acids: CSSTGVNTEAFF.